The next 25 T cell receptor beta chains were all read from a single sample in a study of blood T cell repertoires in COVID-19. The protocol was immunoSEQ multiplex PCR, while the TCRdb copy is restricted to in-frame clones and leaves out a portion. Seen here are a few hundred thousand clones, 80% to 85% observed once, and the top ten hold around 3.6%. The sequencing input was PBMCs or T cells enriched from blood (not recorded which). These TCRs come from a man aged 50 to 60 who had recovered from COVID-19.

V is TRBV28 and J is TRBJ2-5; 10 positions agree with TRBD2. V lost 6 bases and J lost 5; bases outside the gene matches: 6. The CDR3 sequence is 14 residues long. Germline CDR1 reads MDHEN; CDR2 reads SYDVKM. DNA for the CDR3: TGTGCCAGCAGGTTACTAGCGGGACAGGAGACCCAGTACTTC. Residues: CASRLLAGQETQYF.

This clone was seen only once. The V gene is TRBV7-2, the J gene TRBJ2-5; 10 nucleotides agree with TRBD1. The CDR3 is made up of 14 amino acids. Trimming at V came to 5 bases and at J to 8 bases, leaving 8 bases not matched to a gene. The germline V gene encodes CDR1 SGHTA and CDR2 FQGNSA. The CDR3 bases are TGTGCCAGCAGCCCGTCGGGACAGGGGTTAACCCAGTACTTC. This gives the protein CASSPSGQGLTQYF.

This rearrangement joins TRBV2 to TRBJ1-4; D gene ambiguous. The CDR3 is 13 residues long. The ends were cut back, 4 bases at V and 8 bases at J, with 11 bases in the middle. Germline V gives CDR1 SNHLY, CDR2 FYNNEI. CDR3 coding DNA: TGTGCCAGCAGTGGTGGGAGGGAGGAAAAACTGTTTTTT. It is translated as CASSGGREEKLFF.

J is TRBJ2-1 and V is TRBV7-3, with 11 positions matching TRBD2. The CDR3 runs to 15 residues. Germline V CDR1 and CDR2: SGHTA, FQGTGA. Trimming removed 5 bases from V and 5 bases from J; junction bases left unmatched: 5. CDR3 bases: TGTGCCAGCAGCAAAAGACTAGCGGGACACAATGAGCAGTTCTTC. Its translation is CASSKRLAGHNEQFF.

This chain links TRBV19 with TRBJ2-7; 9 nucleotides match TRBD2. Unmatched junction bases numbered 9, after V lost 6 bases and J lost 3 bases. The CDR3 sequence is 15 residues long. Looked up from germline, CDR1 is LNHDA and CDR2 is SQIVND (reference sequence). The CDR3 spells CASRVAGGPIYEQYF. The CDR3 bases are TGTGCCAGTAGGGTGGCGGGGGGGCCGATCTACGAGCAGTACTTC. Full variable domain (remainder filled in from reference TRBV19 and TRBJ2-7): DGGITQSPKYLFRKEGQNVTLSCEQNLNHDAMYWYRQDPGQGLRLIYYSQIVNDFQKGDIAEGYSVSREKKESFPLTVTSAQKNPTAFYLCASRVAGGPIYEQYFGPGTRLTVT.

This sequence joins TRBV7-9 and TRBJ2-7, with 9 bases aligning to TRBD1. CDR1 and CDR2 from the germline V gene are SEHNR and FQNEAQ (reference sequence). The CDR3 has 13 residues. Unmatched junction bases numbered 7, after V lost 2 bases and J lost 11 bases. For the CDR3, the DNA is TGTGCCAGCAGCTTAACACAGGGGGCCGTGAAGTACTTC. Translated: CASSLTQGAVKYF.

The chain links TRBV12-3 or TRBV12-4 to TRBJ1-2; 9 bases line up with TRBD1. The CDR3 has 13 amino acids. Germline trimming cut 10 bases from V and 7 bases from J; bases unmatched to any gene: 10. CDR3 region: CATNRGLFSGYTF. DNA of the CDR3: TGTGCCACCAACAGGGGGCTCTTCTCTGGCTACACCTTC.

The V gene is TRBV7-8, the J gene TRBJ1-1, with D possibly TRBD1 on 6 matching bases. Per the germline V gene, CDR1 is SGHVS and CDR2 is FQNEAQ. The CDR3 runs 15 residues. The V end was cut by 10 bases, the J end by 0 bases, with 18 bases between. This CDR3 is CATTDHRAMNTEAFF. The CDR3 nucleotides read TGTGCCACCACGGATCACAGGGCAATGAACACTGAAGCTTTCTTT.

With respect to this clone: The junction shows a germline mismatch at one end, possibly a read error. V gene TRBV5-4 combines with J gene TRBJ1-5; D ambiguous. Germline V gene sequence: CDR1 SGHNT, CDR2 YYREEE (reference sequence). The CDR3 runs 11 residues. Here the CDR3 DNA reads TGTGCCAGCAGCACGACTCAGTCCCAGCATTTT. Its protein product is CASSTTQSQHF. The full variable domain, in which reference TRBV5-4 and TRBJ1-5 provide the parts outside the CDR3, is ETGVTQSPTHLIKTRGQQVTLRCSSQSGHNTVSWYQQALGQGPQFIFQYYREEENGRGNFPPRFSGLQFPNYSSELNVNALELDDSALYLCASSTTQSQHFGDGTRLSIL.

This sequence joins TRBV27 and TRBJ2-1; D is undetermined. The germline CDR1 and CDR2 sequences are MNHEY and SMNVEV (reference sequence). The germline V and J ends were trimmed by 2 bases and 5 bases, with 13 bases remaining between them. CDR3 length: 15 amino acids. CDR3 sequence reads: CASSLRVTNNNEQFF. Written as DNA, the CDR3 is TGTGCCAGCAGTTTACGAGTGACAAATAACAATGAGCAGTTCTTC.

The V and J genes are TRBV7-3 and TRBJ2-2; 10 nucleotides agree with TRBD2. Looked up from germline, CDR1 is SGHTA and CDR2 is FQGTGA. The junction had 11 bases not matched to a gene; V was cut back by 1 base and J by 0 bases. There are 20 residues in the CDR3. The chain's CDR3 is CASSLIPAGGRLSNTGELFF. CDR3 nucleotide sequence: TGTGCCAGCAGCTTAATTCCAGCGGGAGGGCGACTATCGAACACCGGGGAGCTGTTTTTT.

The chain recombines TRBV30 with TRBJ1-1; D is ambiguous. Germline V gene sequence: CDR1 GTSNPN, CDR2 SVGIG (reference sequence). V was pared by 4 bases and J by 4 bases, with 19 bases between. The CDR3 sequence is 15 residues long. The CDR3 here is CAWIALSVRATEAFF. Here the CDR3 DNA reads TGTGCCTGGATCGCCCTATCGGTGAGGGCCACTGAAGCTTTCTTT.

The chain employs TRBV6-5 and TRBJ1-5; TRBD1 might be the D (5 bases). CDR1 and CDR2 from the germline V gene are MNHEY and SVGAGI. V shed 8 bases and J shed 7 bases, with 12 bases lying between them. CDR3 length: 12 amino acids. In DNA form, the CDR3 reads TGTGCCAGCCTACTGGGGGGGCAGCCCCAGCATTTT. It codes for CASLLGGQPQHF.

V usage is TRBV5-4 and J usage is TRBJ1-1, with D uncertain. The CDR3 loop spans 14 amino acids. Between the trimmed V and J ends, which lost 3 bases and 1 base, there was a span of 10 bases. CDR1 and CDR2 (germline): SGHNT, YYREEE (reference sequence). The CDR3 sequence: CASSYTPRNTEAFF. In DNA, the CDR3 is TGTGCCAGCAGCTATACACCAAGGAACACTGAAGCTTTCTTT.

The chain carries TRBV11-2 and TRBJ1-1; maybe TRBD1 (6 bases). V was clipped by 5 bases and J by 8 bases, with 12 bases between them. Germline V CDR1 and CDR2: SGHAT, FQNNGV. The CDR3 is 12 amino acids. CDR3 in amino acids: CASSIQGREAFF. The CDR3 bases are TGTGCCAGCAGCATTCAGGGGCGGGAAGCTTTCTTT.

This sequence joins TRBV6-4 and TRBJ2-1, with 12 bases lining up with TRBD2. With V trimmed by 6 bases and J by 10 bases, 7 bases remained unmatched. Germline CDR1 reads MRHNA; CDR2 reads SNTAGT. The CDR3 loop spans 14 amino acids. The chain's CDR3 is CASSVLAGGGEQFF. In DNA form, the CDR3 reads TGTGCCAGCAGCGTACTAGCGGGGGGAGGAGAGCAGTTCTTC.

The V gene is TRBV3-1 (or the pseudogene TRBV3-2), the J gene TRBJ2-5, with a weak D call TRBD1 (6 bases). Germline CDR1 LGHDT, CDR2 YNNKEL (reference sequence). The CDR3 consists of 13 residues. The V end was cut by 1 base, the J end by 9 bases, with 12 bases between. CDR3 amino acids: CASSQGIEGAQYF. CDR3 sequence (DNA): TGTGCCAGCAGCCAAGGGATCGAGGGGGCCCAGTACTTC.

The V and J genes are TRBV7-8 and TRBJ2-7; 8 bases are shared with TRBD1. There are 18 residues in the CDR3. Germline values: CDR1 SGHVS, CDR2 FQNEAQ. Trimming cost V 3 bases and J 2 bases; bases outside gene matches: 15. CDR3 sequence: CASSFNVVRDRSTYEQYF. CDR3 in DNA: TGTGCCAGCAGCTTTAATGTCGTGCGGGACAGGTCGACCTACGAGCAGTACTTC.

This chain uses TRBV5-1 with TRBJ2-1; 8 bases line up with TRBD2. The germline CDR1 and CDR2 sequences are SGHRS and YFSETQ. The CDR3 totals 20 residues. V was pared by 1 base and J by 0 bases, with 15 bases of the junction left unmatched. DNA of the CDR3: TGCGCCAGCAGCTTGTTTCCCCATATAGCGGGAAGCGACTCCTACAATGAGCAGTTCTTC. Translation gives CASSLFPHIAGSDSYNEQFF.

This chain joins TRBV19 and TRBJ2-2, with 7 bases matching TRBD2. Germline assignment: CDR1 LNHDA and CDR2 SQIVND (reference sequence). V dropped 1 base and J dropped 4; count of bases not matched to a gene: 0. CDR3 length: 14 residues. For the CDR3, the DNA is TGTGCCAGTAGTATAGGGGGGGGCACCGGGGAGCTGTTTTTT. Translated: CASSIGGGTGELFF.

Here the CDR3 reads CASSQQSGSTDTQYF. CDR3 bases: TGCGCCAGCAGCCAACAGAGCGGGAGCACAGATACGCAGTATTTT. V and J are TRBV4-3 and TRBJ2-3; possibly TRBD2 for D (6 bases). The CDR3 spans 15 residues. CDR1 is LGHNA, CDR2 YSLEER, per germline. Trimming shortened V by 2 bases and J by 0 bases, and 9 bases separated the two germline ends.

This clone was observed once. The chain is built from TRBV5-5 and TRBJ1-6; D is ambiguous. This CDR3 comprises 16 residues. Trimming took 4 bases from V and 8 from J, leaving 19 bases between them. CDR1 is SGHKS, CDR2 YYEKEE, per germline (reference sequence). Here the CDR3 reads CASSGTAPRGDSPLHF. CDR3 nucleotides: TGTGCCAGCAGCGGAACAGCGCCTCGCGGGGATTCACCCCTCCACTTT.

The chain links TRBV18 to TRBJ1-6, with D possibly being TRBD1 (6 bases). This CDR3 has 13 residues. Germline CDR1 reads KGHSH; CDR2 reads LQKENI. Trimming removed 5 bases from V and 7 bases from J, with 9 bases in between. CDR3 in amino acids: CASSTQGNSPLHF. DNA of the CDR3: TGTGCCAGCTCAACGCAGGGGAATTCACCCCTCCACTTT. Full variable domain (rest looked up from reference TRBV18 and TRBJ1-6): NAGVMQNPRHLVRRRGQEARLRCSPMKGHSHVYWYRQLPEEGLKFMVYLQKENIIDESGMPKERFSAEFPKEGPSILRIQQVVRGDSAAYFCASSTQGNSPLHFGNGTRLTVT.

V is TRBV11-2 and J is TRBJ1-1; D is perhaps TRBD1 (5 bases). The CDR3 totals 17 residues. Trimming cost V 3 bases and J 3 bases, with 20 bases left between them. Germline loops: CDR1 SGHAT, CDR2 FQNNGV. The CDR3 loop reads CASSFSIPGNVDTEAFF. CDR3 coding DNA: TGTGCCAGCAGCTTCTCCATCCCAGGGAATGTCGACACTGAAGCTTTCTTT.

The V call is TRBV5-1, the J call TRBJ2-1; 8 bases agree with TRBD2. The V segment lost 0 bases and the J segment 7 bases; nucleotides outside the gene matches: 3. The CDR3 runs 14 residues. The germline V gene has CDR1 SGHRS and CDR2 YFSETQ. Written as DNA, the CDR3 is TGCGCCAGCAGCTTGGCGGGAGGGGGTAATGAGCAGTTCTTC. Its translation: CASSLAGGGNEQFF.